This TCR beta chain was retrieved from a study of blood T cell repertoires in COVID-19. For the study at large: There were acute and convalescent COVID-19 samples, and they came from the United States, Italy and Spain.

Authors' analysis steps: Estimation of nucleated cell counts was performed using reference gene primer amplification. TCRdb keeps only in-frame clones here, not all; method: immunoSEQ multiplex PCR. The D gene and trimming were derived from the DNA, and the V and J assignments and clone size from that table. The table has over 250,000 clones, about 87% seen once. The CDR3 sequence is 16 residues long. The germline V gene encodes CDR1 MNHEY and CDR2 SVGAGI. V lost 3 bases, J lost 1 base, and 12 bases lay in between. Cohorts were based on clinical histories the participants reported. Two consecutive negative NP/OP PCR tests, clearance, or resolved symptoms defined Cohort 3 recovery.

The V and J genes are TRBV6-5 and TRBJ2-2, with D possibly TRBD2 on 6 matching bases. The origin of this receptor is a young woman who had recovered from COVID-19. The sequencing sample was made of PBMCs or T cells enriched from blood (not recorded which). The CDR3 bases are TGTGCCAGCAGTTATCGGCGGGGAGGGAACACCGGGGAGCTGTTTTTT. Translating it yields CASSYRRGGNTGELFF.